The 20 T cell receptor beta chains given below trace back to one sample, sequenced in a study of T cells in Graves' hyperthyroidism and ophthalmopathy. RNA transcripts gave rise to amplified TCR beta CDR3 regions. The TCR CDR3 first-round RT-PCR relied on the HTBI primer set. Each CDR3 protein is one row after TCRdb ran MiXCR on the multiplex PCR reads. Here the sample spans 610,000 or so distinct CDR3 sequences, under 60% being singletons. The specimen was peripheral blood or thyroid tissue (not recorded which). The source is a woman between 18 and 30 years old with Graves' hyperthyroidism.

This clonotype was observed many times. The chain employs TRBV30 and TRBJ2-7; D may be TRBD2 (6 bases). The CDR3 extends over 13 amino acids. CDR1 and CDR2 (germline): GTSNPN, SVGIG (reference sequence). V lost 5 bases to trimming and J lost 2 bases, with 13 bases between them. The CDR3 sequence is CAWAEGLPYEQYF. The DNA of the CDR3 is TGTGCCTGGGCCGAAGGACTACCCTACGAGCAGTACTTC.

In its sample, this clonotype was seen many times. The chain employs TRBV11-3 and TRBJ2-7; D may correspond to TRBD1 or TRBD2 (5 bases each). Trimming left V 5 bases short and J 0 bases short, with 20 bases between. Germline V gene lookup returns CDR1 SGHNT and CDR2 YENEEA. This CDR3 region has 17 residues. CDR3 region: CASSPFNWDASSYEQYF. Written as DNA, the CDR3 is TGTGCCAGCAGCCCATTCAATTGGGACGCCAGCTCCTACGAGCAGTACTTC.

This clonotype was observed a few times. The rearrangement links TRBV7-2 to TRBJ2-2; D is possibly TRBD1 (7 bases). Germline-derived CDR1 and CDR2 are SGHTA and FQGNSA. This CDR3 comprises 16 residues. V lost 3 bases and J lost 0, with 11 bases in between. The CDR3 here is CASSFQGGPNTGELFF. CDR3 DNA sequence: TGTGCCAGCAGCTTTCAGGGGGGTCCGAACACCGGGGAGCTGTTTTTT.

Here the CDR3 reads CASSIVHRNTEAFF. The CDR3, as DNA: TGTGCCAGTAGTATCGTCCATCGGAACACTGAAGCTTTCTTT. The chain links TRBV19 to TRBJ1-1; D unresolved. The germline V and J ends were trimmed by 3 bases and 1 base, with 9 bases remaining between them. The CDR3 has 14 amino acids. CDR1 and CDR2 (germline): LNHDA, SQIVND (reference sequence).

The rearrangement links TRBV9 to TRBJ1-2, with 8 bases fitting TRBD1. V shed 3 bases, J shed 8 bases, and the junction held 6 bases outside the gene matches. In germline, CDR1 is SGDLS, CDR2 YYNGEE. The CDR3 is made up of 13 amino acids. The CDR3, as DNA: TGTGCCAGCAGCGCCACAGGGGGATACGGCTACACCTTC. Translated: CASSATGGYGYTF.

At least ten counts were recorded for this clonotype. Compared with germline, one end of the junction differs, possibly owing to a read error. The J gene is TRBJ1-1, the V gene TRBV12-3 or TRBV12-4; D possibly corresponds to TRBD1 (5 bases). This CDR3 comprises 13 residues. The CDR3 nucleotides read TGTGCCAGCAGCAAACAGGCGAACACTAAAGCTTTCTTT. Translated: CASSKQANTKAFF.

V gene TRBV6-5 combines with J gene TRBJ1-5; 8 bases agree with TRBD1. Losses at the gene ends were 2 bases for V and 5 bases for J; bases not matched to a gene: 2. The CDR3 runs 14 residues. The V gene's germline CDR1 is MNHEY and CDR2 SVGAGI. This chain's CDR3 is CASSYGTGHQPQHF. The CDR3 DNA reads as TGTGCCAGCAGTTACGGGACAGGTCATCAGCCCCAGCATTTT.

This clonotype has ten or more counts. V and J are TRBV15 and TRBJ2-5; 9 nucleotides line up with TRBD1. CDR1 is LNHNV, CDR2 YYDKDF, per germline (reference sequence). The CDR3 spans 13 residues. V was pared by 4 bases and J by 5 bases, with 2 bases of the junction left unmatched. The CDR3 region is CATSKGQGETQYF. CDR3 in DNA: TGTGCCACCAGCAAAGGACAGGGGGAGACCCAGTACTTC.

This clonotype was detected many times. CDR3 amino acids: CASSFRGGYTF. The CDR3 nucleotides are TGTGCCAGCAGTTTTCGGGGAGGCTACACCTTC. J is TRBJ1-2 and V is TRBV12-3 or TRBV12-4; no definite D call. This CDR3 spans 11 amino acids. V was cut by 3 bases and J by 8 bases, with 7 bases left in between.

Many counts were recorded for this clonotype. This chain links TRBV10-3 with TRBJ1-2; 7 bases line up with TRBD1. Germline CDR1 ENHRY, CDR2 SYGVKD. V lost 6 bases to trimming and J lost 6 bases; unmatched junction nucleotides: 13. The CDR3 is 15 amino acids. This CDR3 is CAISLQGSRVDGYTF. CDR3 in DNA: TGTGCCATCAGCCTACAGGGGTCGAGGGTGGATGGCTACACCTTC.

The chain combines TRBV10-3 with TRBJ2-7; the D gene is possibly TRBD1 (6 bases). The CDR3 is 12 amino acids. CDR1 ENHRY and CDR2 SYGVKD come from the germline V gene. V was pared by 8 bases and J by 3 bases, with 11 bases between. This chain's CDR3 is CAILQGDYEQYF. CDR3 sequence (DNA): TGTGCCATCTTACAGGGAGACTACGAGCAGTACTTC.

A few counts support this clonotype. CDR3 residues: CASSEGQGGSPLHF. The CDR3 bases are TGTGCCAGCAGTGAGGGACAGGGGGGATCCCCCCTCCACTTT. The chain uses TRBV2 and TRBJ1-6; TRBD1 agrees at 11 bases. Germline trimming cut 3 bases from V and 13 bases from J; bases unmatched to any gene: 5. Germline loops: CDR1 SNHLY, CDR2 FYNNEI. The CDR3 is made up of 14 amino acids.

This sequence joins TRBV7-9 and TRBJ1-1; no clear D. CDR1 and CDR2 (germline): SEHNR, FQNEAQ (reference sequence). This CDR3 has 16 amino acids. V lost 2 bases, J lost 0 bases, and 13 bases lay in between. The CDR3, as DNA: TGTGCCAGCAGCTTAAGCGGGATGGTGGTGAACACTGAAGCTTTCTTT. This gives the protein CASSLSGMVVNTEAFF.

Ten or more counts support this clonotype. The rearrangement joins TRBV12-5 to TRBJ2-7, with 10 bases aligning to TRBD1. The V segment lost 6 bases and the J segment 2 bases; nucleotides outside the gene matches: 4. The CDR3 has 14 residues. The germline V gene has CDR1 LGHNT and CDR2 FRNRAP. CDR3 amino acids: CASGLGQGAYEQYF. CDR3 sequence (DNA): TGTGCTAGTGGCCTCGGACAGGGGGCCTACGAGCAGTACTTC.

Written as DNA, the CDR3 is TGCAGCTTAGAACCCCGGACCAAGGAGACCCAGTACTTC. Translating gives CSLEPRTKETQYF. The gene calls are TRBV20-1 and TRBJ2-5; D is undetermined. Germline V gene data show CDR1 as DFQATT and CDR2 as SNEGSKA (reference sequence). The CDR3 contains 13 residues.

There are a few counts of this clonotype. This chain connects TRBV24-1 to TRBJ2-1; D might be TRBD2 (6 bases). This CDR3 region has 17 residues. Germline V lookup: CDR1 KGHDR, CDR2 SFDVKD. V lost 0 bases to trimming and J lost 6 bases, with 17 bases between them. The DNA of the CDR3 is TGTGCCACCAGTGATTTGCCGGCGGGAAAGAACGCCAATGAGCAGTTCTTC. It encodes CATSDLPAGKNANEQFF.

Details on this clonotype: At one of its ends the junction is not consistent with the germline gene, which may arise from a read error. This sequence joins TRBV9 and TRBJ2-7, with 10 bases matching TRBD2. Germline V gene data show CDR1 as SGDLS and CDR2 as YYNGEE. CDR3 length: 13 amino acids. CDR3 region: CASGLAATYEQYF. The CDR3 DNA follows: TGTGCCAGCGGACTAGCGGCTACCTACGAGCAATACTTC.

The chain links TRBV20-1 to TRBJ1-1; maybe TRBD1 (5 bases). V was cut by 1 base and J by 4 bases, with 16 bases left in between. Germline CDR1 is DFQATT and CDR2 is SNEGSKA (reference sequence). The CDR3 is 15 amino acids. The CDR3 DNA follows: TGCAGTGCTAGAGGGGAGGGCGCAGGGCTCACTGAAGCTTTCTTT. It codes for CSARGEGAGLTEAFF.

This clonotype turned up a few times. A read error may account for a junction end that differs from germline. V is TRBV5-1 and J is TRBJ2-5; D not certain. The germline V gene has CDR1 SGHRS and CDR2 YFSETQ. CDR3 length: 8 residues. In DNA, the CDR3 is TGCGCCAGCAGCTCCCGGGACTTC. It yields the protein CASSSRDF.

The J gene is TRBJ1-1, the V gene TRBV4-2; TRBD1 might be the D (5 bases). Trimming cost V 0 bases and J 4 bases, with 12 bases left between them. Looked up from germline, CDR1 is LGHNA and CDR2 is YNFKEQ. The CDR3 totals 15 residues. The CDR3 region has the DNA TGTGCCAGCAGCCAAGACTGGCCTAGGGGCACTGAAGCTTTCTTT. It yields the protein CASSQDWPRGTEAFF.